Below, 29 T cell receptor beta chains from the same sample are listed, as sequenced in a study of CD8 T cells in ankylosing spondylitis. TCRdb itself ran the 5' RACE reads through MiXCR, one entry per CDR3 protein. The sample shows 90,000 to 100,000 distinct CDR3 sequences, almost 8.5% of them seen only once. Sample: blood, either unsorted or a sorted T cell fraction (not recorded which). These receptors originate from a male donor with ankylosing spondylitis or in good health (not recorded which).

This clonotype showed up many times. The rearrangement links TRBV6-2 or TRBV6-3 to TRBJ2-3, with D perhaps being TRBD1 or TRBD2 (6 bases each). V lost 4 bases and J 5 bases, leaving 19 bases between the germline ends. This CDR3 is 16 amino acids long. From germline, CDR1 is MNHEY and CDR2 SVGEGT. CDR3 sequence: CASSSISHGGGDTQYF. The CDR3 DNA follows: TGTGCCAGCAGTTCGATTAGCCATGGAGGGGGAGATACGCAGTATTTT.

This clonotype was recorded many times. The chain links TRBV20-1 to TRBJ1-3, with D unresolved. Trimming stripped 3 bases from V and 4 bases from J, with 13 bases between. There are 14 residues in the CDR3. The germline V gene encodes CDR1 DFQATT and CDR2 SNEGSKA (reference sequence). The CDR3, as DNA: TGCAGTGCTAGTCCGGGGTCCCTCGGAAACACCATATATTTT. It translates to CSASPGSLGNTIYF.

This clonotype was seen repeatedly, ten times or more. V and J are TRBV10-2 and TRBJ1-1; the D is unclear. The V and J ends lost 8 bases and 1 base respectively, with 11 bases between them. This CDR3 spans 13 amino acids. Per germline, CDR1 WSHSY and CDR2 SAAADI. In nucleotides, the CDR3 is TGCGCCAGCGAAAGGGTATGGAACACTGAAGCTTTCTTT. As protein: CASERVWNTEAFF.

This clonotype was recorded at least ten times. The genes are TRBV20-1 and TRBJ1-1, with TRBD1 as a possible D gene (6 bases). Trimming pared 3 bases from V and 1 base from J, leaving 18 bases between. Germline V lookup: CDR1 DFQATT, CDR2 SNEGSKA (reference sequence). CDR3 length equals 16 residues. The DNA of the CDR3 is TGCAGTGCTAGTCCCCCAGGGGAACGGACGAACACTGAAGCTTTCTTT. Translation gives CSASPPGERTNTEAFF.

This clonotype was counted at least ten times. The rearrangement uses TRBV7-2 and TRBJ2-4; the match to TRBD1 covers 7 bases. The CDR3 has 15 amino acids. The V segment lost 0 bases and the J segment 4 bases; nucleotides outside the gene matches: 3. Germline CDR1 and CDR2: SGHTA and FQGNSA. Here the CDR3 DNA reads TGTGCCAGCAGCTTAGCGGGGACAGTTAAAAACATTCAGTACTTC. Translating gives CASSLAGTVKNIQYF.

This clonotype was recorded at least ten times. The J gene is TRBJ2-7, the V gene TRBV2, with 8 positions matching TRBD1. This CDR3 comprises 14 residues. Germline assignment: CDR1 SNHLY and CDR2 FYNNEI. V was clipped by 5 bases and J by 4 bases; unmatched bases: 7. The CDR3 DNA reads as TGTGCCAGCAGTCCCAGGACAGGGCGATACGAGCAGTACTTC. Translating gives CASSPRTGRYEQYF.

This clonotype occurred many times. The chain links TRBV5-6 to TRBJ1-2; D perhaps matches TRBD1 (5 bases). Between the trimmed V and J ends, which lost 4 bases and 3 bases, there was a span of 13 bases. The CDR3 loop spans 14 amino acids. CDR1 SGHDT and CDR2 YYEEEE come from the germline V gene. In DNA form, the CDR3 reads TGTGCCAGCAGCGTGGCGGGACGGTACTATGGCTACACCTTC. Its protein is CASSVAGRYYGYTF.

The chain joins TRBV11-2 to TRBJ2-2; 8 bases align to TRBD2. CDR3 length: 15 residues. Germline-derived CDR1 and CDR2 are SGHAT and FQNNGV. V dropped 5 bases and J dropped 5; count of bases not matched to a gene: 7. The CDR3 nucleotides are TGTGCCAGCAGCACACGGGGGGGGCTAACCGGGGAGCTGTTTTTT. Amino acids: CASSTRGGLTGELFF.

The chain is built from TRBV14 and TRBJ2-6; 9 nucleotides match TRBD1. Germline V CDR1 and CDR2: SGHDN, FVKESK. The CDR3 covers 20 residues. Trimming cost V 4 bases and J 0 bases; bases outside gene matches: 13. The CDR3 protein is CASSPFRDRELFSGANVLTF. CDR3 nucleotide sequence: TGTGCCAGCAGCCCATTCCGGGACAGGGAACTCTTCTCTGGGGCCAACGTCCTGACTTTC.

This clonotype was recorded many times. The V gene is TRBV7-9, the J gene TRBJ1-2; D may be TRBD1 (6 bases). Germline V lookup: CDR1 SEHNR, CDR2 FQNEAQ (reference sequence). This CDR3 is built from 16 residues. Trimming stripped 8 bases from V and 4 bases from J, with 23 bases between. CDR3 nucleotide sequence: TGTGCCAGCGCGGAGGACAGCCTACTCCCAGGCTATGGCTACACCTTC. It codes for CASAEDSLLPGYGYTF.

This clonotype was recorded at least ten times. V is TRBV7-9 and J is TRBJ2-2, with 7 nucleotides matching TRBD1. The CDR3 length is 15 residues. V shed 6 bases, J shed 1 base, and the junction held 5 bases outside the gene matches. CDR1 is SEHNR, CDR2 FQNEAQ, per germline (reference sequence). CDR3 bases: TGTGCCAGCAGGTCCGGGACAGTGAACACCGGGGAGCTGTTTTTT. Protein sequence: CASRSGTVNTGELFF.

There are many counts of this clonotype. The V and J genes are TRBV15 and TRBJ1-3; D remains unclear. CDR1 LNHNV and CDR2 YYDKDF come from the germline V gene (reference sequence). Trimming pared 0 bases from V and 5 bases from J, leaving 5 bases between. The CDR3 consists of 13 residues. The CDR3 bases are TGTGCCACCAGCAGAGATTGGAGAAACACCATATATTTT. Residues: CATSRDWRNTIYF.

The table lists this clonotype with many counts. The chain is built from TRBV3-1 and TRBJ1-1, with 8 bases identical to TRBD1. J gave up 8 bases and V 5 bases, and 4 bases lay outside the gene matches. Per germline, CDR1 LGHDT and CDR2 YNNKEL (reference sequence). The CDR3 runs 12 residues. CDR3: CASSFGQGEAFF. The CDR3 nucleotides are TGTGCCAGCAGCTTCGGACAGGGCGAAGCTTTCTTT. The full variable domain, with the rest looked up from reference TRBV3-1 and TRBJ1-1, is DTAVSQTPKYLVTQMGNDKSIKCEQNLGHDTMYWYKQDSKKFLKIMFSYNNKELIINETVPNRFSPKSPDKAHLNLHINSLELGDSAVYFCASSFGQGEAFFGQGTRLTVV.

This clonotype came up many times. This chain connects TRBV9 to TRBJ2-7; 7 nucleotides line up with TRBD2. This CDR3 contains 16 residues. In germline, CDR1 is SGDLS, CDR2 YYNGEE. The V segment lost 0 bases and the J segment 4 bases; nucleotides outside the gene matches: 10. The CDR3 here is CASSVGQGAGFYEQYF. The CDR3 DNA reads as TGTGCCAGCAGCGTAGGGCAGGGAGCGGGATTTTACGAGCAGTACTTC.

This clonotype came up many times. V and J are TRBV10-3 and TRBJ2-2; D remains unclear. The length of the CDR3 is 12 residues. In germline, CDR1 is ENHRY, CDR2 SYGVKD. Trimming cost V 3 bases and J 4 bases, with 3 bases left between them. The CDR3 DNA reads TGTGCCATCAGTGACCCCACCGGGGAGCTGTTTTTT. Encoded protein: CAISDPTGELFF.

This clonotype was seen at least ten times. The CDR3 reads CASSPGSFNTEAFF. As DNA, the CDR3 is TGTGCCAGCTCACCAGGATCTTTTAACACTGAAGCTTTCTTT. The chain uses TRBV18 and TRBJ1-1; no reliable D call. Germline-derived CDR1 and CDR2 are KGHSH and LQKENI. The V end was cut by 2 bases, the J end by 2 bases, with 9 bases between. The CDR3 contains 14 residues.

For this clonotype: This may be a read error, as it is one base from a much larger clone. CDR3 residues: CSARSQVTGYNEQFF. In nucleotides, the CDR3 is TGCAGTGCTAGATCCCAGGTCACGGGCTACAATGAGCAGTTCTTC. The chain links TRBV20-1 to TRBJ2-1; D not resolved. V was cut by 2 bases and J by 3 bases, with 14 bases left in between. CDR1 DFQATT and CDR2 SNEGSKA come from the germline V gene (reference sequence). This CDR3 has 15 amino acids.

This clonotype was recorded many times. This rearrangement joins TRBV20-1 to TRBJ2-7; 8 nucleotides line up with TRBD1. With V trimmed by 6 bases and J by 3 bases, 7 bases remained unmatched. CDR3 length equals 13 residues. Germline V gives CDR1 DFQATT, CDR2 SNEGSKA (reference sequence). CDR3 nucleotides: TGCAGTGCCAAAGGACAGGGTCTCTACGAGCAGTACTTC. Protein: CSAKGQGLYEQYF.

This clonotype was seen at least ten times. This rearrangement joins TRBV5-1 to TRBJ2-1; TRBD2 matches at 10 bases. Germline V CDR1 and CDR2: SGHRS, YFSETQ. The CDR3 has 19 amino acids. V dropped 0 bases and J dropped 3; count of bases not matched to a gene: 12. The CDR3 coding sequence is TGCGCCAGCAGCTTGGGAATCGGAAGCGGGAGGGGAGGCTACAATGAGCAGTTCTTC. Its protein product is CASSLGIGSGRGGYNEQFF. The full variable domain, in which reference TRBV5-1 and TRBJ2-1 provide the parts outside the CDR3, is KAGVTQTPRYLIKTRGQQVTLSCSPISGHRSVSWYQQTPGQGLQFLFEYFSETQRNKGNFPGRFSGRQFSNSRSEMNVSTLELGDSALYLCASSLGIGSGRGGYNEQFFGPGTRLTVL.

There are many counts of this clonotype. This chain connects TRBV9 to TRBJ2-3; TRBD2 might be the D (5 bases). The CDR3 has 15 residues. Per germline, CDR1 SGDLS and CDR2 YYNGEE. V lost 6 bases and J 0 bases, leaving 14 bases between the germline ends. The CDR3 DNA reads as TGTGCCAGCACGGCAGGCCGAGGGAGCACAGATACGCAGTATTTT. Protein sequence: CASTAGRGSTDTQYF.

This clonotype has a count of ten or more. The V and J genes are TRBV4-1 and TRBJ1-6, with D possibly matching TRBD1 (6 bases). The V end lost 4 bases, the J end lost 9 bases, and 13 bases lay between the germline ends. Germline V gene data show CDR1 as MGHRA and CDR2 as YSYEKL. The CDR3 is 14 residues long. CDR3 sequence reads: CASSRRQVGSPLHF. The CDR3, as DNA: TGCGCCAGCAGCCGCCGACAGGTTGGTTCACCCCTCCACTTT.

This clonotype was picked up many times. The genes are TRBV11-1 and TRBJ2-1; D possibly corresponds to TRBD1 (5 bases). Trimming pared 5 bases from V and 2 bases from J, leaving 25 bases between. The CDR3 is made up of 19 amino acids. Looked up from germline, CDR1 is SGHAT and CDR2 is FQDESV (reference sequence). The CDR3 coding sequence is TGTGCCAGCAGCCACCGACCCTTCAGCCAGGGTGTACCCTACAATGAGCAGTTCTTC. Translating gives CASSHRPFSQGVPYNEQFF.

For this clonotype: A read error is possible here, since a much larger clone lies one base away. The rearrangement joins TRBV5-1 to TRBJ2-7; 7 bases are a match to TRBD1. Trimming removed 4 bases from V and 2 bases from J; junction bases left unmatched: 3. Per the germline V gene, CDR1 is SGHRS and CDR2 is YFSETQ. The CDR3 runs to 13 residues. As DNA, the CDR3 is TGCGCCAGCAGCGGGACAGTTGCCTACGAGCAGTACTTC. It encodes CASSGTVAYEQYF.

This clonotype occurred many times. The CDR3 sequence: CASSQDTSRGTQYF. CDR3 DNA sequence: TGCGCCAGCAGCCAAGATACCTCGCGAGGGACCCAGTACTTC. The chain employs TRBV4-3 and TRBJ2-5; no clear D. The V and J ends lost 0 bases and 7 bases respectively, with 12 bases between them. This CDR3 contains 14 residues. CDR1 LGHNA and CDR2 YSLEER come from the germline V gene.

This clonotype was recorded many times. This chain uses TRBV29-1 with TRBJ2-7, with 7 bases fitting TRBD1. This CDR3 has 14 residues. Trimming took 4 bases from V and 2 from J; bases not matched to a gene: 8. The germline V gene encodes CDR1 SQVTM and CDR2 ANQGSEA. CDR3 region: CSVALHGQAYEQYF. The CDR3 DNA sequence: TGCAGCGTTGCCCTCCACGGACAGGCCTACGAGCAGTACTTC.

This clonotype was seen many times. The chain links TRBV9 to TRBJ2-2; TRBD1 aligns across 7 bases. After removal of 3 bases from V and 8 bases from J, the junction contained 13 bases not matched to a gene. Germline V gene lookup returns CDR1 SGDLS and CDR2 YYNGEE. The CDR3 loop spans 16 amino acids. The CDR3 here is CASSDYLQGNLGELFF. The CDR3 region has the DNA TGTGCCAGCAGCGACTACTTACAGGGGAATCTAGGGGAGCTGTTTTTT.

In its sample, this clonotype was seen many times. CDR3 amino acids: CATLGANTEAFF. Here the CDR3 DNA reads TGTGCGACCTTGGGCGCGAACACTGAAGCTTTCTTT. V and J are TRBV10-3 and TRBJ1-1; D gene uncertain. Germline lookup yields CDR1 ENHRY and CDR2 SYGVKD. The CDR3 contains 12 residues.

This clonotype was found many times. The chain links TRBV19 to TRBJ2-3; D is ambiguous. This CDR3 contains 14 residues. Trimming removed 4 bases at V and 2 bases at J, with 10 bases between. Looked up from germline, CDR1 is LNHDA and CDR2 is SQIVND (reference sequence). CDR3 amino acids: CASSKARPTDTQYF. CDR3 in DNA: TGTGCCAGTAGTAAGGCTAGACCCACAGATACGCAGTATTTT. The variable domain in full, completed from reference TRBV19 and TRBJ2-3, reads DGGITQSPKYLFRKEGQNVTLSCEQNLNHDAMYWYRQDPGQGLRLIYYSQIVNDFQKGDIAEGYSVSREKKESFPLTVTSAQKNPTAFYLCASSKARPTDTQYFGPGTRLTVL.

The table lists this clonotype with a few counts. This rearrangement joins TRBV20-1 to TRBJ2-7, with a possible D match to TRBD2 (6 bases). The V end lost 5 bases, the J end lost 2 bases, and 19 bases lay between the germline ends. The CDR3 sequence is 15 residues long. The germline gives CDR1 DFQATT, CDR2 SNEGSKA (reference sequence). The CDR3 DNA reads TGCAGTGCTTGGAGTAGCGGCTCCCCTACCTACGAGCAGTACTTC. Amino acids: CSAWSSGSPTYEQYF.